These 25 T cell receptor beta chains were all obtained from the same sample, sequenced in a study of cytomegalovirus exposure and HLA in healthy donors. The primer mix had 60 Vbeta and 13 Jbeta primers. The data were produced by immunoSEQ multiplex PCR, yet TCRdb's version contains in-frame clones alone and is incomplete. The sample comprises approximately 140,000 clones, 65% to 90% of which are singletons, and roughly 2.5% rests with the top ten. What was sequenced was PBMCs. The receptor source for this set is a man aged 45 to 65 in good health and CMV-seronegative.

The DNA of the CDR3 is TGTGCCACCAGCGAAGCGGGCCTGGGGTACACTGAAGCTTTCTTT. It encodes CATSEAGLGYTEAFF. The V call is TRBV15, the J call TRBJ1-1; D remains unclear. The CDR3 length is 15 residues. V lost 5 bases and J 3 bases, leaving 16 bases between the germline ends. Looked up from germline, CDR1 is LNHNV and CDR2 is YYDKDF (reference sequence).

This clone showed up just once. The genes are TRBV29-1 and TRBJ2-1, with D maybe TRBD1 (5 bases). V lost 7 bases to trimming and J lost 0 bases, with 13 bases between them. This CDR3 is built from 14 residues. Germline-derived CDR1 and CDR2 are SQVTM and ANQGSEA. The CDR3, as DNA: TGCAGCGCGGTGGGGCAGAGCTCCTACAATGAGCAGTTCTTC. Its translation is CSAVGQSSYNEQFF.

The chain uses TRBV2 and TRBJ2-2, with a possible D match to TRBD1 (6 bases). This CDR3 spans 13 amino acids. Germline lookup yields CDR1 SNHLY and CDR2 FYNNEI. V lost 1 base and J lost 6, with 6 bases in between. The CDR3, as DNA: TGTGCCAGCAGTGAAGAGGGGGCCGGGGAGCTGTTTTTT. This sequence encodes CASSEEGAGELFF. The variable domain in full, with the rest retrieved from reference TRBV2 and TRBJ2-2, is EPEVTQTPSHQVTQMGQEVILRCVPISNHLYFYWYRQILGQKVEFLVSFYNNEISEKSEIFDDQFSVERPDGSNFTLKIRSTKLEDSAMYFCASSEEGAGELFFGEGSRLTVL.

The chain joins TRBV29-1 to TRBJ1-2, with D hard to call. Per the germline V gene, CDR1 is SQVTM and CDR2 is ANQGSEA. The length of the CDR3 is 13 residues. The V end was cut by 6 bases, the J end by 8 bases, with 19 bases between. CDR3 nucleotide sequence: TGCAGCGTCGACCGAGGAGAGGGTGGCGGCTACACCTTC. Translation gives CSVDRGEGGGYTF.

CDR3 sequence reads: CASSELAGGFYEQYF. The CDR3 nucleotides are TGTGCCAGCAGCGAACTAGCGGGGGGTTTCTACGAGCAGTACTTC. The chain combines TRBV9 with TRBJ2-7; 12 bases are a match to TRBD2. This CDR3 contains 15 residues. With 3 bases clipped from V and 3 bases from J, the junction kept 4 bases outside the gene matches. Germline loops: CDR1 SGDLS, CDR2 YYNGEE.

The chain carries TRBV9 and TRBJ2-1; TRBD2 matches 8 bases. The CDR3 is 15 residues long. Losses at the gene ends were 0 bases for V and 4 bases for J; bases not matched to a gene: 3. Germline assignment: CDR1 SGDLS and CDR2 YYNGEE. CDR3 residues: CASSVAGGVYNEQFF. CDR3 DNA sequence: TGTGCCAGCAGCGTAGCCGGGGGGGTTTACAATGAGCAGTTCTTC.

The V call is TRBV5-1, the J call TRBJ2-7; tentatively, D is TRBD1 (6 bases). V lost 2 bases to trimming and J lost 0 bases, with 15 bases between them. The CDR3 length is 16 residues. The V gene's germline CDR1 is SGHRS and CDR2 YFSETQ. This chain's CDR3 is CASSFPRQGFSYEQYF. DNA for the CDR3: TGCGCCAGCAGCTTTCCCCGGCAGGGGTTCTCCTACGAGCAGTACTTC.

The V gene is TRBV5-1, the J gene TRBJ1-1; the match to TRBD1 covers 8 bases. The CDR3 length is 16 residues. CDR1 SGHRS and CDR2 YFSETQ come from the germline V gene. V shed 4 bases, J shed 5 bases, and the junction held 13 bases outside the gene matches. CDR3 sequence: CASSASTGATTTEAFF. The CDR3 bases are TGCGCCAGCAGCGCTTCGACAGGGGCGACGACTACTGAAGCTTTCTTT.

The J gene is TRBJ1-2, the V gene TRBV6-6; D perhaps matches TRBD1 (5 bases). V lost 7 bases to trimming and J lost 5 bases, with 17 bases between them. Germline lookup yields CDR1 MNHNY and CDR2 SVGAGI (reference sequence). The CDR3 contains 14 residues. Written as DNA, the CDR3 is TGTGCCAGCACCCCGGGGGGGGGAGCATATGGCTACACCTTC. Residues: CASTPGGGAYGYTF.

The chain recombines TRBV19 with TRBJ1-1; D gene uncertain. The CDR3 runs 14 residues. V was clipped by 0 bases and J by 4 bases, with 9 bases between them. Germline values: CDR1 LNHDA, CDR2 SQIVND (reference sequence). The CDR3 sequence: CASSIDPRITEAFF. The CDR3 DNA follows: TGTGCCAGTAGTATAGATCCCAGGATCACTGAAGCTTTCTTT.

This clone was seen only once. V is TRBV4-3 and J is TRBJ1-1; 9 nucleotides match TRBD1. V trimming: 0 bases; J trimming: 2 bases; junction bases outside the gene matches: 1. There are 15 residues in the CDR3. The V gene's germline CDR1 is LGHNA and CDR2 YSLEER. CDR3 region: CASSQEGQGNTEAFF. The DNA for the CDR3 is TGCGCCAGCAGCCAAGAGGGACAGGGAAACACTGAAGCTTTCTTT.

The chain couples TRBV7-2 to TRBJ2-1; D may be TRBD1 (5 bases). CDR3 length: 14 amino acids. The germline V and J ends were trimmed by 5 bases and 9 bases, with 17 bases remaining between them. The germline gives CDR1 SGHTA, CDR2 FQGNSA. The CDR3 DNA follows: TGTGCCAGCAGCCCAGGGCGCCTAGTTGCTGAGCAGTTCTTC. Residues: CASSPGRLVAEQFF.

This clone was seen only a few times. The chain links TRBV7-6 to TRBJ2-7, with D tentatively TRBD1 (6 bases). V was trimmed by 5 bases and J by 6 bases, leaving 14 bases between them. Germline V CDR1 and CDR2: SGHVS, FNYEAQ. This CDR3 contains 13 residues. As DNA, the CDR3 is TGTGCCAGCAGCAAGGACAGCCTCGGCGAGCAGTACTTC. Translation gives CASSKDSLGEQYF.

This rearrangement joins TRBV19 to TRBJ2-5, with 8 positions matching TRBD2. The CDR3 consists of 14 residues. Germline assignment: CDR1 LNHDA and CDR2 SQIVND (reference sequence). V lost 6 bases to trimming and J lost 5 bases; unmatched junction nucleotides: 8. CDR3 amino acids: CASRDGGAPETQYF. For the CDR3, the DNA is TGTGCCAGTAGAGACGGGGGGGCGCCGGAGACCCAGTACTTC.

In its sample, this clone was seen a few times. This sequence joins TRBV29-1 and TRBJ1-2; 10 nucleotides agree with TRBD1. After removal of 4 bases from V and 4 bases from J, the junction contained 12 bases not matched to a gene. Germline V gene data show CDR1 as SQVTM and CDR2 as ANQGSEA. This CDR3 has 16 residues. In DNA form, the CDR3 reads TGCAGCGTTGTGGGGGGCCCGGGACAGGGGAGCTATGGCTACACCTTC. Translating it yields CSVVGGPGQGSYGYTF.

The gene calls are TRBV5-1 and TRBJ2-7, with 9 bases identical to TRBD1. Germline lookup yields CDR1 SGHRS and CDR2 YFSETQ. V was pared by 4 bases and J by 3 bases, with 8 bases of the junction left unmatched. The CDR3 is made up of 15 amino acids. CDR3 residues: CASSANPGQGYEQYF. CDR3 nucleotide sequence: TGCGCCAGCAGCGCCAACCCGGGACAGGGCTACGAGCAGTACTTC.

The chain is built from TRBV25-1 and TRBJ1-2; TRBD1 might be the D (6 bases). The CDR3 runs to 13 residues. V shed 3 bases and J shed 5 bases, with 10 bases lying between them. Germline V gene data show CDR1 as MGHDK and CDR2 as SYGVNS. The CDR3 sequence is CASSDDRSYGYTF. CDR3 coding DNA: TGTGCCAGCAGTGACGACAGGAGTTATGGCTACACCTTC.

The chain joins TRBV5-6 to TRBJ1-2, with 10 bases aligning to TRBD1. The CDR3 length is 17 residues. Germline CDR1 reads SGHDT; CDR2 reads YYEEEE. J gave up 4 bases and V 4 bases, and 13 bases lay outside the gene matches. CDR3 bases: TGTGCCAGCAGCCTGTGGACGGGACAGGGGACTCTCTATGGCTACACCTTC. It is translated as CASSLWTGQGTLYGYTF.

This rearrangement joins TRBV9 to TRBJ2-4, with 8 bases identical to TRBD2. The CDR3 is 16 amino acids. Germline V CDR1 and CDR2: SGDLS, YYNGEE. Trimming removed 4 bases from V and 0 bases from J; junction bases left unmatched: 6. The CDR3 nucleotides read TGTGCCAGCAGCCAGGGACTAGTACTAGCCAAAAACATTCAGTACTTC. This translates into CASSQGLVLAKNIQYF.

The chain couples TRBV6-1 to TRBJ2-7, with 10 bases lining up with TRBD1. The CDR3 has 14 amino acids. Trimming at V came to 4 bases and at J to 6 bases, leaving 6 bases not matched to a gene. Germline CDR1 and CDR2: MNHNS and SASEGT. DNA for the CDR3: TGTGCCAGCAGTGCCCGGGACAGGGGTGGCGAGCAGTACTTC. This codes for CASSARDRGGEQYF.

Here the CDR3 reads CASSRPLTGGWDTQYF. In nucleotides, the CDR3 is TGTGCCAGCAGCCGACCCCTTACGGGGGGGTGGGATACGCAGTATTTT. The chain recombines TRBV9 with TRBJ2-3; 8 bases are shared with TRBD2. This CDR3 has 16 amino acids. The germline V gene has CDR1 SGDLS and CDR2 YYNGEE. The ends lost 4 bases at V and 6 bases at J; junction bases unmatched: 13. Supplemented by reference TRBV9 and TRBJ2-3, the full variable domain reads DSGVTQTPKHLITATGQRVTLRCSPRSGDLSVYWYQQSLDQGLQFLIQYYNGEERAKGNILERFSAQQFPDLHSELNLSSLELGDSALYFCASSRPLTGGWDTQYFGPGTRLTVL.

This chain joins TRBV5-4 and TRBJ2-7; the match to TRBD1 covers 7 bases. Trimming removed 4 bases from V and 4 bases from J; junction bases left unmatched: 5. Germline assignment: CDR1 SGHNT and CDR2 YYREEE (reference sequence). This CDR3 comprises 13 residues. In nucleotides, the CDR3 is TGTGCCAGCAGCCTGGACAGGAATTACGAGCAGTACTTC. Its translation is CASSLDRNYEQYF.

This chain connects TRBV5-1 to TRBJ2-7; TRBD1 matches 7 bases. Trimming removed 4 bases from V and 5 bases from J; junction bases left unmatched: 12. CDR1 SGHRS and CDR2 YFSETQ come from the germline V gene. The CDR3 consists of 15 residues. Written as DNA, the CDR3 is TGCGCCAGCAGCCCCGGACAGGCCGCGTGGGACGAGCAGTACTTC. This sequence encodes CASSPGQAAWDEQYF.

This clone appeared a single time. The rearrangement links TRBV5-1 to TRBJ1-6; 8 bases match TRBD1. Germline values: CDR1 SGHRS, CDR2 YFSETQ. The CDR3 runs to 16 residues. The V and J ends lost 5 bases and 4 bases, in that order; junction bases with no gene match: 8. CDR3 sequence reads: CASRYTGGEYNSPLHF. CDR3 DNA: TGCGCCAGCAGATACACAGGGGGAGAATATAATTCACCCCTCCACTTT.

The chain links TRBV5-1 to TRBJ1-5; tentatively, D is TRBD1 (6 bases). Trimming took 4 bases from V and 0 from J, leaving 8 bases between them. This CDR3 region has 14 residues. Germline V gene data show CDR1 as SGHRS and CDR2 as YFSETQ. The CDR3 spells CASSEDSSNQPQHF. As DNA, the CDR3 is TGCGCCAGCAGCGAGGACAGTAGCAATCAGCCCCAGCATTTT.